This T cell receptor beta chain stems from a study of shared clonotypes between healthy human individuals. Turning to the study itself: Researchers assigned three CD4 naive, three CD4 memory, two CD8 naive and one CD8 memory plate to each donor. Findings and limits, study-wide: Non-shared clonotypes displayed generation probabilities falling below those of clonotypes present in all four donors.

CDR1 is SGHNT and CDR2 is YYREEE in the germline V gene (reference sequence). V was pared by 0 bases and J by 7 bases, with 9 bases of the junction left unmatched. The CDR3 has 15 residues. In regard to this clone: Its antigen is undetermined.

Profiled with immunoSEQ multiplex PCR; TCRdb holds only in-frame clones, not every one. The table shows more than 2,000,000 clones, with 90% to 95% occurring only once. Naive CD45RA+ and memory CD45RA-negative subsets were split from CD4+ cells. This chain uses TRBV5-4 with TRBJ2-5, with TRBD2 matching 7 bases. The origin of this receptor is a man between 18 and 35 years old in good health. Some clones in this sample may be carry-over from other donors' samples. The sequenced material came from naive CD4+ T cells from PBMCs. Subset indicated: CD45RA+ positively selected. CDR3 protein: CASSLAAGEWGTQYF. In nucleotides, the CDR3 is TGTGCCAGCAGCTTGGCCGCGGGAGAGTGGGGGACCCAGTACTTC.